The 23 T cell receptor beta chains given below trace back to one sample, sequenced in a study of blood T cell repertoires in COVID-19 (TCRdb year 2020). The library relied on the immunoSEQ multiplex PCR assay. The clones in this table, taken by TCRdb from immuneACCESS, are in-frame only. Not every clone is retained; where verified, under half of the shortfall comes from an unresolved V gene, and the cause of the rest is unknown. The sample has about 54,000 clones on record, about nine tenths of them singletons. The ten biggest clones cover about 3.6% of the sample. The sequenced material came from peripheral blood. These receptors all come from a middle-aged man with COVID-19, enrolled during active disease.

As for this clone: A read error may produce the germline difference seen at one junction end. V gene TRBV2 combines with J gene TRBJ1-1; D is unclear. Germline V gives CDR1 SNHLY, CDR2 FYNNEI. The CDR3 spans 13 residues. CDR3 nucleotide sequence: TGTGCCAGCAGCCGAAAGGATGAGGCCTCCCGCCGGTTT. This gives the protein CASSRKDEASRRF. Using reference TRBV2 and TRBJ1-1 for the parts outside the CDR3, the full variable domain is EPEVTQTPSHQVTQMGQEVILRCVPISNHLYFYWYRQILGQKVEFLVSFYNNEISEKSEIFDDQFSVERPDGSNFTLKIRSTKLEDSAMYFCASSRKDEASRRFGQGTRLTVV.

The chain has TRBV4-2 and TRBJ2-1, with 7 bases fitting TRBD2. Germline V lookup: CDR1 LGHNA, CDR2 YNFKEQ. V shed 2 bases and J 9 bases; nucleotides not matched to a gene: 13. The CDR3 totals 16 residues. The CDR3 DNA is TGTGCCAGCAGCCAACCACTTAACCAGCGGGATCGTGAGCAGTTCTTC. Protein: CASSQPLNQRDREQFF.

The genes are TRBV27 and TRBJ2-3; the match to TRBD2 covers 8 bases. Germline CDR1 reads MNHEY; CDR2 reads SMNVEV (reference sequence). The length of the CDR3 is 18 residues. V lost 2 bases and J lost 1; bases outside the gene matches: 11. The CDR3: CASSLDRSAGGRTDTQYF. In nucleotides, the CDR3 is TGTGCCAGCAGTTTAGACCGATCTGCGGGGGGCCGCACAGATACGCAGTATTTT.

The V gene is TRBV30, the J gene TRBJ1-4; 8 bases agree with TRBD1. Unmatched junction bases numbered 8, after V lost 4 bases and J lost 4 bases. CDR1 GTSNPN and CDR2 SVGIG come from the germline V gene (reference sequence). The CDR3 has 15 residues. CDR3 sequence (DNA): TGTGCCTGGAATGGCAGGGGGCGGGGTAATGAAAAACTGTTTTTT. This sequence encodes CAWNGRGRGNEKLFF.

On this clone itself: At one end, the junction sequence differs from germline, possibly due to a read error. V gene TRBV3-1 (or the pseudogene TRBV3-2) combines with J gene TRBJ2-7; 7 nucleotides align to TRBD1. The CDR3 loop spans 15 amino acids. Germline values: CDR1 LGHDT, CDR2 YNNKEL (reference sequence). The CDR3 sequence is CASSQGTAVSYEQYF. The CDR3 DNA sequence: TGTGCCAGCAGTCAAGGGACAGCTGTCTCCTACGAGCAGTACTTC.

V is TRBV9 and J is TRBJ1-1; a possible D gene is TRBD1 (5 bases). V gave up 0 bases and J gave up 5 bases, with 11 bases separating them. The CDR3 is 14 residues long. CDR1 is SGDLS, CDR2 YYNGEE, per germline. The CDR3 sequence: CASSVEAGWTEAFF. The CDR3 nucleotides read TGTGCCAGCAGCGTAGAGGCAGGGTGGACTGAAGCTTTCTTT.

This sequence joins TRBV2 and TRBJ2-7; D unclear. CDR1 and CDR2 from the germline V gene are SNHLY and FYNNEI. The CDR3 totals 14 residues. Between the trimmed V and J ends, which lost 4 bases and 6 bases, there was a span of 16 bases. The CDR3 region has the DNA TGTGCCAGCAGTGCCCCCAGCCAGGTAGGCGAGCAGTACTTC. Translated: CASSAPSQVGEQYF.

The chain uses TRBV6-5 and TRBJ2-5; TRBD2 might be the D (7 bases). The V and J ends lost 9 bases and 7 bases respectively, with 24 bases between them. The germline V gene encodes CDR1 MNHEY and CDR2 SVGAGI. CDR3 length: 15 amino acids. The CDR3 nucleotides are TGTGCCAGTAATCCGAGGACAGAGGGAGGGGGGACCCAGTACTTC. This gives the protein CASNPRTEGGGTQYF.

V and J are TRBV7-9 and TRBJ1-1; D uncertain. From germline, CDR1 is SEHNR and CDR2 FQNEAQ (reference sequence). CDR3 length equals 11 residues. V shed 7 bases and J shed 2 bases, with 5 bases lying between them. The CDR3 region has the DNA TGTGCCAGCAACAGAAACACTGAAGCTTTCTTT. As protein: CASNRNTEAFF.

The CDR3 sequence is CASSPGGQGMGSPLHF. DNA of the CDR3: TGTGCCAGCAGTCCCGGGGGGCAGGGAATGGGTTCACCCCTCCACTTT. The chain recombines TRBV27 with TRBJ1-6; D may be TRBD1 (6 bases). Trimming removed 5 bases at V and 9 bases at J, with 20 bases between. Germline V CDR1 and CDR2: MNHEY, SMNVEV (reference sequence). The CDR3 contains 16 residues.

The chain has TRBV10-1 and TRBJ1-3, with 7 bases lining up with TRBD1. Germline-derived CDR1 and CDR2 are WNHNN and SYGVQD (reference sequence). The CDR3 spans 14 residues. Unmatched junction bases numbered 2, after V lost 4 bases and J lost 2 bases. The CDR3 region has the DNA TGCGCCAGCAGTGGGACAGGACCTGGAAACACCATATATTTT. Its protein product is CASSGTGPGNTIYF.

The chain combines TRBV5-1 with TRBJ1-1; 7 bases are shared with TRBD1. The length of the CDR3 is 17 residues. Trimming removed 4 bases from V and 9 bases from J; junction bases left unmatched: 21. Germline assignment: CDR1 SGHRS and CDR2 YFSETQ. The CDR3 sequence is CASSPAPGQVKGQQAFF. CDR3 nucleotides: TGCGCCAGCAGCCCGGCCCCCGGACAGGTGAAGGGACAACAAGCTTTCTTT.

The chain uses TRBV5-1 and TRBJ2-3, with TRBD1 identical over 9 bases. This CDR3 contains 15 residues. Germline CDR1 and CDR2: SGHRS and YFSETQ. J lost 4 bases, V lost 3 bases, and 6 bases had no gene match. The CDR3 reads CASSSGTGMSDTQYF. CDR3 in DNA: TGCGCCAGCAGCTCCGGGACAGGGATGTCAGATACGCAGTATTTT.

The chain uses TRBV11-3 and TRBJ2-3; D unresolved. Germline CDR1 and CDR2: SGHNT and YENEEA. CDR3 length: 15 residues. Trimming removed 0 bases at V and 4 bases at J, with 11 bases between. The CDR3 nucleotides read TGTGCCAGCAGCTTAGATCCCTCTAGAGCAGATACGCAGTATTTT. Residues: CASSLDPSRADTQYF.

The chain recombines TRBV7-8 with TRBJ1-2; tentative D call: TRBD1 (5 bases). Germline loops: CDR1 SGHVS, CDR2 FQNEAQ. V dropped 1 base and J dropped 2 bases, with 14 bases sitting between them. The CDR3 covers 16 residues. The chain's CDR3 is CASSLEGWGRNYGYTF. For the CDR3, the DNA is TGTGCCAGCAGCTTAGAGGGTTGGGGCCGAAACTATGGCTACACCTTC.

The chain couples TRBV27 to TRBJ1-5; TRBD1 matches at 8 bases. V was pared by 6 bases and J by 5 bases, with 3 bases of the junction left unmatched. This CDR3 region has 13 residues. CDR1 MNHEY and CDR2 SMNVEV come from the germline V gene (reference sequence). Here the CDR3 DNA reads TGTGCCAGCAGCCGGACAGGGTATCAGCCCCAGCATTTT. This gives the protein CASSRTGYQPQHF.

CDR3 in amino acids: CSASQGGTNYGYTF. The CDR3 DNA is TGCAGCGCGTCCCAAGGGGGTACTAACTATGGCTACACCTTC. The chain combines TRBV29-1 with TRBJ1-2; D is perhaps TRBD1 (6 bases). Trimming took 7 bases from V and 0 from J, leaving 15 bases between them. Germline V lookup: CDR1 SQVTM, CDR2 ANQGSEA. The CDR3 has 14 amino acids. The full variable domain, its missing parts supplied by reference TRBV29-1 and TRBJ1-2, is SAVISQKPSRDICQRGTSLTIQCQVDSQVTMMFWYRQQPGQSLTLIATANQGSEATYESGFVIDKFPISRPNLTFSTLTVSNMSPEDSSIYLCSASQGGTNYGYTFGSGTRLTVV.

The rearrangement links TRBV24-1 to TRBJ2-3; TRBD2 might be the D (5 bases). CDR3 length: 15 amino acids. CDR1 and CDR2 (germline): KGHDR, SFDVKD. V was shortened by 3 bases and J by 3 bases, with 12 bases between the two germline ends. The CDR3 is CATSDSGLETDTQYF. In nucleotides, the CDR3 is TGTGCCACCAGTGATAGCGGACTGGAAACAGATACGCAGTATTTT.

The chain links TRBV30 to TRBJ2-5, with D unresolved. Trimming removed 3 bases at V and 4 bases at J, with 18 bases between. The CDR3 is made up of 15 amino acids. In germline, CDR1 is GTSNPN, CDR2 SVGIG (reference sequence). The CDR3 protein is CAWSSQAIRSETQYF. The CDR3 nucleotides are TGTGCCTGGAGCTCTCAGGCTATTCGGTCAGAGACCCAGTACTTC.

The gene calls are TRBV15 and TRBJ1-1; D perhaps matches TRBD1 (6 bases). Germline CDR1 reads LNHNV; CDR2 reads YYDKDF (reference sequence). V was pared by 5 bases and J by 5 bases, with 12 bases between. This CDR3 has 13 residues. DNA of the CDR3: TGTGCCACCAGCTCCCCTCAGGGGACTGAAGCTTTCTTT. Protein: CATSSPQGTEAFF.

This clone was observed a single time. The V and J genes are TRBV19 and TRBJ2-3; 10 bases match TRBD1. V lost 5 bases and J lost 6; bases outside the gene matches: 11. Germline V lookup: CDR1 LNHDA, CDR2 SQIVND (reference sequence). This CDR3 spans 16 amino acids. DNA for the CDR3: TGTGCCAGTAGTGCGGACAGGGGGTTTGCCATGGATACGCAGTATTTT. It translates to CASSADRGFAMDTQYF.

The chain carries TRBV7-2 and TRBJ1-2, with a tentative D call TRBD1 (6 bases). Germline CDR1 SGHTA, CDR2 FQGNSA. The CDR3 has 13 residues. V was pared by 2 bases and J by 8 bases, with 12 bases between. CDR3 loop: CASSLPPGEGYTF. The CDR3 nucleotides are TGTGCCAGCAGCTTACCCCCAGGGGAAGGCTACACCTTC.

The chain uses TRBV28 and TRBJ1-2, with 8 bases aligning to TRBD1. After removal of 5 bases from V and 7 bases from J, the junction contained 12 bases not matched to a gene. Germline CDR1 is MDHEN and CDR2 is SYDVKM. The CDR3 covers 15 residues. In nucleotides, the CDR3 is TGTGCCAGCAGTCCCGGACAGGGCTCTAGATTTGGCTACACCTTC. Translated: CASSPGQGSRFGYTF.